What follows are 21 T cell receptor beta chains derived from one specimen sequenced in a study of blood T cell repertoires in COVID-19 (dated by TCRdb to the early 2020s). The library was prepared using the immunoSEQ multiplex PCR assay. In TCRdb, the immuneACCESS table is reduced to in-frame sequences with V and J assigned. These tables do not hold every clone; where another copy was compared, an unresolved V gene accounts for under half, and the others remain unexplained. This sample holds fewer than 350,000 clones; 75% to 85% were observed only once. Of the sample, approximately 7.9% falls within the top ten clones. Sequencing was carried out using peripheral blood. The source of these receptors is a human donor in a cohort sampled during active COVID-19.

The chain is built from TRBV18 and TRBJ1-2; a weak D match, TRBD1 (6 bases). The CDR3 is 17 amino acids. Germline V gene sequence: CDR1 KGHSH, CDR2 LQKENI. V was trimmed by 2 bases and J by 1 base, leaving 17 bases between them. The CDR3 DNA reads as TGTGCCAGCTCACCAGGGGGCCTCTCCCAACGTAACTATGGCTACACCTTC. This gives the protein CASSPGGLSQRNYGYTF.

The chain combines TRBV2 with TRBJ1-2; D is perhaps TRBD1 (6 bases). CDR3 size: 13 residues. The germline V gene has CDR1 SNHLY and CDR2 FYNNEI. V was pared by 7 bases and J by 1 base, with 10 bases between. The CDR3, as DNA: TGTGCCAGCAAAAACAGGGATAACTATGGCTACACCTTC. Its protein product is CASKNRDNYGYTF. Supplemented by reference TRBV2 and TRBJ1-2, the full variable domain reads EPEVTQTPSHQVTQMGQEVILRCVPISNHLYFYWYRQILGQKVEFLVSFYNNEISEKSEIFDDQFSVERPDGSNFTLKIRSTKLEDSAMYFCASKNRDNYGYTFGSGTRLTVV.

This clone was observed a single time. The rearrangement uses TRBV9 and TRBJ2-1; 9 bases map to TRBD2. CDR3 length equals 15 residues. J was trimmed by 6 bases and V by 1 base; bases with no gene match: 5. The germline CDR1 and CDR2 sequences are SGDLS and YYNGEE. Written as DNA, the CDR3 is TGTGCCAGCAGCGTAAGTAGCGGGGGCCCCAATGAGCAGTTCTTC. Its translation: CASSVSSGGPNEQFF.

The chain recombines TRBV14 with TRBJ1-2; 12 positions match TRBD1. The CDR3 covers 17 residues. CDR1 and CDR2 (germline): SGHDN, FVKESK. V dropped 1 base and J dropped 6; count of bases not matched to a gene: 9. This CDR3 is CASSQVSPGTGGDGYTF. The CDR3 region has the DNA TGTGCCAGCAGCCAAGTTTCCCCCGGGACAGGGGGCGATGGCTACACCTTC.

J is TRBJ2-3 and V is TRBV6-5; 9 nucleotides match TRBD2. This CDR3 contains 16 residues. V lost 0 bases to trimming and J lost 3 bases; unmatched junction nucleotides: 4. Germline CDR1 and CDR2: MNHEY and SVGAGI. CDR3 sequence: CASSYSLAGNTDTQYF. DNA of the CDR3: TGTGCCAGCAGTTACTCCCTAGCGGGGAATACAGATACGCAGTATTTT.

The chain couples TRBV12-5 to TRBJ1-1; TRBD1 aligns across 10 bases. This CDR3 is 14 amino acids long. The V gene end was trimmed by 5 bases and the J gene end by 6 bases; junction bases not matched to a gene: 6. Germline CDR1 is LGHNT and CDR2 is FRNRAP. For the CDR3, the DNA is TGTGCTAGTGGTGAGGGACAGGGGATCTCTGAAGCTTTCTTT. The encoded protein is CASGEGQGISEAFF.

The gene calls are TRBV11-2 and TRBJ1-1; no reliable D call. The germline V gene encodes CDR1 SGHAT and CDR2 FQNNGV. The CDR3 spans 15 residues. The ends were cut back, 5 bases at V and 0 bases at J, with 13 bases in the middle. DNA for the CDR3: TGTGCCAGCAGCCGTGGGAGTCGGTTGAACACTGAAGCTTTCTTT. Its translation: CASSRGSRLNTEAFF.

The genes are TRBV5-4 and TRBJ2-7; 8 positions match TRBD1. V dropped 0 bases and J dropped 3; count of bases not matched to a gene: 2. CDR1 and CDR2 (germline): SGHNT, YYREEE (reference sequence). This CDR3 comprises 14 residues. The DNA for the CDR3 is TGTGCCAGCAGCTTGGGGACAGGGTTCTACGAGCAGTACTTC. It is translated as CASSLGTGFYEQYF.

The J gene is TRBJ1-4, the V gene TRBV19; 7 bases fit TRBD1. After removal of 5 bases from V and 7 bases from J, the junction contained 4 bases not matched to a gene. This CDR3 region has 13 residues. Per germline, CDR1 LNHDA and CDR2 SQIVND (reference sequence). The DNA for the CDR3 is TGTGCCAGTAGTCCAGGGGGAGGTGAAAAACTGTTTTTT. Translated, it gives CASSPGGGEKLFF.

The chain links TRBV7-9 to TRBJ2-3; a possible D gene is TRBD2 (6 bases). V was pared by 10 bases and J by 1 base, with 15 bases between. The CDR3 loop spans 14 amino acids. From germline, CDR1 is SEHNR and CDR2 FQNEAQ (reference sequence). The CDR3 DNA reads TGTGCCACACGGGAGAGGGGCGGCACAGATACGCAGTATTTT. Its protein product is CATRERGGTDTQYF. Using reference TRBV7-9 and TRBJ2-3 for the parts outside the CDR3, the full variable domain is DTGVSQNPRHKITKRGQNVTFRCDPISEHNRLYWYRQTLGQGPEFLTYFQNEAQLEKSRLLSDRFSAERPKGSFSTLEIQRTEQGDSAMYLCATRERGGTDTQYFGPGTRLTVL.

The chain employs TRBV25-1 and TRBJ2-1, with D maybe TRBD2 (7 bases). The CDR3 length is 13 residues. Trimming removed 1 base from V and 8 bases from J, with 9 bases in between. CDR1 and CDR2 from the germline V gene are MGHDK and SYGVNS. The CDR3 spells CASSESGGDEQFF. CDR3 bases: TGTGCCAGCAGTGAATCGGGGGGCGATGAGCAGTTCTTC.

Here the CDR3 DNA reads TGTGCCAGCAGCCAAGAGAGGAGAATAGGTTCACCCCTCCACTTT. Translated, it gives CASSQERRIGSPLHF. V and J are TRBV4-2 and TRBJ1-6; no clear D. The V end lost 0 bases, the J end lost 9 bases, and 12 bases lay between the germline ends. In germline, CDR1 is LGHNA, CDR2 YNFKEQ. The CDR3 runs to 15 residues.

This CDR3 is CASSTGTGSSGANVLTF. The CDR3 bases are TGTGCCAGCAGCACGGGGACAGGAAGCTCTGGGGCCAACGTCCTGACTTTC. The V gene is TRBV21-1, the J gene TRBJ2-6; the table's D call, TRBD1, was not checked against the DNA. TRBV21-1 is an annotated pseudogene. The CDR3 sequence is 17 residues long.

V usage is TRBV28 and J usage is TRBJ1-4; weak D call: TRBD1 (5 bases). V lost 5 bases, J lost 8 bases, and 15 bases lay in between. From germline, CDR1 is MDHEN and CDR2 SYDVKM. The CDR3 runs to 14 residues. CDR3 nucleotide sequence: TGTGCCAGCAGTCTCCGAGGCAGGGAAGAAAAACTGTTTTTT. It yields the protein CASSLRGREEKLFF.

V is TRBV2 and J is TRBJ1-5, with D maybe TRBD1 (6 bases). The V end was cut by 6 bases, the J end by 8 bases, with 14 bases between. The V gene's germline CDR1 is SNHLY and CDR2 FYNNEI. CDR3 length equals 13 residues. CDR3 nucleotides: TGTGCCAGCAGACAACAGGGTTTTGAGCCCCAGCATTTT. Amino acids: CASRQQGFEPQHF.

The chain employs TRBV7-9 and TRBJ1-5; 9 bases fit TRBD1. Trimming took 3 bases from V and 5 from J; bases not matched to a gene: 8. The germline V gene encodes CDR1 SEHNR and CDR2 FQNEAQ (reference sequence). The CDR3 runs to 16 residues. The CDR3 DNA sequence: TGTGCCAGCAGCTTCTTCGGGACAGGGAGATATCAGCCCCAGCATTTT. Protein product: CASSFFGTGRYQPQHF.

J is TRBJ1-1 and V is TRBV19; a weak D match, TRBD1 (5 bases). The CDR3 loop spans 17 amino acids. Germline V gene lookup returns CDR1 LNHDA and CDR2 SQIVND (reference sequence). The ends were cut back, 7 bases at V and 1 base at J, with 22 bases in the middle. CDR3 protein: CASIQHGGGTRNTEAFF. As DNA, the CDR3 is TGTGCCAGTATTCAACACGGGGGGGGAACGAGGAACACTGAAGCTTTCTTT.

The CDR3 sequence: CASSLRQALLANVLTF. The CDR3 nucleotides are TGTGCCAGCAGCTTGAGACAGGCTCTCTTGGCCAACGTCCTGACTTTC. This sequence joins TRBV5-8 and TRBJ2-6, with D maybe TRBD1 (6 bases). Germline assignment: CDR1 SGHTS and CDR2 YDEGEE. The CDR3 totals 16 residues. V was cut by 1 base and J by 6 bases, with 14 bases left in between.

The rearrangement uses TRBV10-3 and TRBJ2-1; 8 nucleotides agree with TRBD2. This CDR3 has 15 amino acids. Germline lookup yields CDR1 ENHRY and CDR2 SYGVKD. V was clipped by 4 bases and J by 0 bases; unmatched bases: 2. The CDR3 loop is CAISGGRTSYNEQFF. In nucleotides, the CDR3 is TGTGCCATCAGTGGCGGGAGGACCTCCTACAATGAGCAGTTCTTC.

The chain joins TRBV18 to TRBJ2-3; D possibly corresponds to TRBD2 (5 bases). CDR1 is KGHSH and CDR2 is LQKENI in the germline V gene. Trimming stripped 5 bases from V and 0 bases from J, with 12 bases between. The CDR3 runs to 15 residues. The CDR3 DNA reads TGTGCCAGCTCAGCAGACTACCTTAGCACAGATACGCAGTATTTT. Translating it yields CASSADYLSTDTQYF.

The chain links TRBV10-3 to TRBJ2-7, with D possibly TRBD1 on 5 matching bases. Germline V gene data show CDR1 as ENHRY and CDR2 as SYGVKD. The CDR3 sequence is 11 residues long. V was shortened by 4 bases and J by 4 bases, with 5 bases between the two germline ends. The chain's CDR3 is CAISAGYEQYF. The CDR3 DNA reads as TGTGCCATCAGTGCAGGGTACGAGCAGTACTTC.